This TCR beta chain was sequenced during a study of shared clonotypes between healthy human individuals. Every subset's genomic DNA went evenly onto several immunoSEQ plates. Clones were sequenced by immunoSEQ multiplex PCR, and TCRdb holds only the in-frame ones, with some missing. The repertoire holds 2 million or so clones, with 85% to 95% as singletons. This CDR3 region has 14 residues. CDR1 is LNHDA, CDR2 SQIVND, per germline (reference sequence). V was shortened by 4 bases and J by 6 bases, with 13 bases between the two germline ends. The chain joins TRBV19 to TRBJ2-4; unclear D gene. The TCR comes from a man aged 18-30 years in good health. The sequenced material came from naive CD4+ T cells sorted from blood. Subset reported: CD45RA+ positively selected. In DNA, the CDR3 is TGTGCCAGTAGTACCATTCTAGAATCAAACATTCAGTACTTC. Its translation is CASSTILESNIQYF.